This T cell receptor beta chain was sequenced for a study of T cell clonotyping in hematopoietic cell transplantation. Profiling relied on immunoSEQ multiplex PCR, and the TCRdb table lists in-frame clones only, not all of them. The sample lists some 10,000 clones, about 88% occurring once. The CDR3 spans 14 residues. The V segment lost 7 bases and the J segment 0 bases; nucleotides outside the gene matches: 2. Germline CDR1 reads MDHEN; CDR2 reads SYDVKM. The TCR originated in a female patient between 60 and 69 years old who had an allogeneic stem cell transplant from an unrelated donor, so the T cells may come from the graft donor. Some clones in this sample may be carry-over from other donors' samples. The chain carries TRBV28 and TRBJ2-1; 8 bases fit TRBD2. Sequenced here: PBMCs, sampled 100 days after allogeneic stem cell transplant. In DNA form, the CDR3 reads TGTGCCAGCATAGCGGGGAGCTCCTACAATGAGCAGTTCTTC. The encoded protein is CASIAGSSYNEQFF.